This entry features one TCR beta chain sequence. No antigen is known for it. This entry is derived from a study of cytomegalovirus exposure and HLA in healthy donors. Whole-study results and caveats: A later analysis reportedly found that, within productive TCRs, an Asian-associated ancestry cluster had fewer N-insertions than the mean observed across the approximately 660 donors. Further analysis, carried out later, found HLA-associated TCR beta chains more clonally expanded than equally common other chains.

With 60 Vbeta and 13 Jbeta primers, the PCR was carried out. Some clones are missing from TCRdb's copy, which holds only in-frame ones; the method was immunoSEQ multiplex PCR. The sample holds over 40,000 clones, about nine tenths seen once. This CDR3 spans 16 amino acids. CDR1 and CDR2 (germline): SGHNT, YENEEA. V gave up 1 base and J gave up 1 base; unmatched junction bases: 5. Sequenced input: PBMCs. The receptor's source is a middle-aged woman in good health and CMV-seropositive. The chain is built from TRBV11-3 and TRBJ2-3, with 7 bases matching TRBD2. CDR3 sequence (DNA): TGTGCCAGCAGCTTAGTCCTGCGGGAGTGCACAGATACGCAGTATTTT. It encodes CASSLVLRECTDTQYF.